This entry is about one T cell receptor beta chain. Germline V gives CDR1 LGHDT, CDR2 YNNKEL (reference sequence). The V end was cut by 3 bases, the J end by 6 bases, with 5 bases between. The CDR3 totals 11 residues. This specimen belongs to a study of blood T cell repertoires in COVID-19. Across the whole study: Donors in the United States, Italy and Spain gave samples during acute or convalescent COVID-19. From T cells, B-cell-depleted T cells, or PBMCs came the material, which was cDNA or gDNA.

Authors' processing steps: The assay estimated nucleated cells by amplifying reference gene primers. Measured with immunoSEQ multiplex PCR; TCRdb has only the in-frame clones, and not every one. The DNA gave D and trimming, while V, J and clone size come from that table. Counted here are 60,000 to 75,000 clones, 86% occurring once; the ten biggest clones make up roughly 2%. This TCR was sampled from a man aged 25-40 years with acute or convalescent COVID-19. The specimen was peripheral blood. The chain uses TRBV3-1 (or the pseudogene TRBV3-2) and TRBJ1-2; D remains ambiguous. CDR3 sequence (DNA): TGTGCCAGCAGCCACACTGATGGCTACACCTTC. It codes for CASSHTDGYTF.